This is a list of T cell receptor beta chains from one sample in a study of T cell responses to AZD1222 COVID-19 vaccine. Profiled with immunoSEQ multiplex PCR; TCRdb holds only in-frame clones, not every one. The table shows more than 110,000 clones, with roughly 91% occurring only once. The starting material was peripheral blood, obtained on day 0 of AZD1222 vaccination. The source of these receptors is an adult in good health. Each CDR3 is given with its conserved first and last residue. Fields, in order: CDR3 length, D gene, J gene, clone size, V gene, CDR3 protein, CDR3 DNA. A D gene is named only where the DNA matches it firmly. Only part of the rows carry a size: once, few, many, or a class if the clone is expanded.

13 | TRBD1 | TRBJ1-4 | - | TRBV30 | CAWSRDRGSTWFF | TGTGCCTGGAGCCGGGACAGGGGATCCACCTGGTTTTTT
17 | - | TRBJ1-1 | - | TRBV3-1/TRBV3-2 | CASSQARAGTADTEAFF | TGTGCCAGCAGCCAAGCCAGGGCGGGTACTGCGGACACTGAAGCTTTCTTT
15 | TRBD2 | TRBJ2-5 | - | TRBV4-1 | CASSHGAGGAETQYF | TGCGCCAGCAGCCACGGTGCGGGGGGGGCCGAGACCCAGTACTTC
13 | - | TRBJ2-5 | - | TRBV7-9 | CASRTSGVETQYF | TGTGCCAGCAGAACCTCGGGAGTGGAGACCCAGTACTTC
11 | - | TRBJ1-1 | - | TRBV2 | CAIPLATEAFF | TGTGCCATTCCTCTCGCCACTGAAGCTTTCTTT
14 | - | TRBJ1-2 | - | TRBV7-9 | CASSLDRVDYGYTF | TGTGCCAGCAGCTTAGACAGGGTAGACTATGGCTACACCTTC
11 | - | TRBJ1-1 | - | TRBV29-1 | CSVEEGGEAFF | TGCAGCGTTGAGGAGGGGGGTGAAGCTTTCTTT
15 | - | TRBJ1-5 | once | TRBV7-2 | CASSLDGQAARPQHF | TGTGCCAGCAGCTTAGACGGGCAGGCCGCGCGGCCCCAGCATTTT
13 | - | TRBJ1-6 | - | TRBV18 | CASSQAVNSPLHF | TGTGCCAGCTCCCAGGCCGTGAATTCACCCCTCCACTTT
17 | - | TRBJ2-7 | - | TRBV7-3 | CASSLSRGRSLSYEQYF | TGTGCCAGCAGCTTAAGCAGGGGAAGGTCCCTGTCCTACGAGCAGTACTTC
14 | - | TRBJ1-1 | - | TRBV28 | CASSRPTTNTEAFF | TGTGCCAGCAGCCGACCTACTACGAACACTGAAGCTTTCTTT
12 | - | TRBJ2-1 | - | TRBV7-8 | CASSPGRIEQFF | TGTGCCAGCAGCCCCGGCCGGATTGAGCAGTTCTTC
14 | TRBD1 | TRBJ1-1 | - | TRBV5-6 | CASSWGQLNTEAFF | TGTGCCAGCAGCTGGGGACAGCTTAACACTGAAGCTTTCTTT
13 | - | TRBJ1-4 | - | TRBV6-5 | CASTGGYNEKLFF | TGTGCCAGCACAGGAGGTTATAATGAAAAACTGTTTTTT
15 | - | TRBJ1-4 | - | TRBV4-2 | CASSQDLQGGEKLFF | TGTGCCAGCAGCCAAGATCTGCAGGGTGGCGAAAAACTGTTTTTT
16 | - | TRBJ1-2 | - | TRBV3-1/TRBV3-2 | CASSQAGIGLNYGYTF | TGTGCCAGCAGCCAAGCAGGGATTGGACTAAACTATGGCTACACCTTC
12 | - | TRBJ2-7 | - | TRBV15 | CATSRPGYEQYF | TGTGCCACCAGCAGACCGGGGTACGAGCAGTACTTC
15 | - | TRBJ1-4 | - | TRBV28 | CASSYRTASNEKLFF | TGTGCCAGCAGTTACCGGACGGCTTCTAATGAAAAACTGTTTTTT